Below are 2 T cell receptor beta chains sequenced from a single sample in a study of T cell repertoires in cytomegalovirus infection. Their antigens are not known. TCRdb re-called the reads with MiXCR, one entry per CDR3 protein. Of roughly 730,000 distinct CDR3 sequences listed, around a third are singletons. This specimen was cultured PBMCs, taken from culture after CMV antigen stimulation. The receptor set was obtained from a human donor in good health (CMV status not recorded). Some clones in this sample may be carry-over from other donors' samples.

The V and J genes are TRBV18 and TRBJ1-2; D is unclear. V lost 0 bases to trimming and J lost 0 bases, with 23 bases between them. Germline V gives CDR1 KGHSH, CDR2 LQKENI. This CDR3 spans 20 amino acids. The CDR3 nucleotides read TGTGCCAGCTCACCACCGTGGAGTAAACGGGTCCCGAGAGCTAACTATGGCTACACCTTC. This sequence encodes CASSPPWSKRVPRANYGYTF.

The rearrangement links TRBV11-2 to TRBJ1-6; TRBD1 is a possible D gene (6 bases). Germline loops: CDR1 SGHAT, CDR2 FQNNGV. CDR3 size: 18 residues. V was pared by 5 bases and J by 7 bases, with 24 bases between. CDR3 amino acids: CASSVDLWGATPNSPLHF. The CDR3 bases are TGTGCCAGCAGCGTGGACCTGTGGGGGGCTACCCCCAATTCACCCCTCCACTTT.